This T cell receptor beta chain came from a study of cytomegalovirus exposure and HLA in healthy donors. The study's findings and limits: Relative to the approximately 630-donor mean, N-insertions were reportedly fewer in an Asian-associated ancestry cluster in a later analysis.

Researchers ran the PCR with 60 Vbeta and 13 Jbeta primers. Clones were sequenced by immunoSEQ multiplex PCR, and TCRdb holds only the in-frame ones, with some missing. The sample carries about 120,000 clones, less than 10% recorded once. Of note for this clone: What it binds is not known.

The sample consisted of PBMCs. This receptor was obtained from a woman aged 40 to 50 in good health and CMV-seropositive.

Here the CDR3 DNA reads TGTGCCAGCAGTGGAAGGACAGGGGGCAATGAGCAGTTCTTC. This encodes CASSGRTGGNEQFF. This chain uses TRBV6-1 with TRBJ2-1; 10 bases are a match to TRBD1. The length of the CDR3 is 14 residues. The germline V gene encodes CDR1 MNHNS and CDR2 SASEGT. V gave up 4 bases and J gave up 6 bases; unmatched junction bases: 3.